This passage covers 18 T cell receptor beta chains from one sample sequenced in a study of PD-L1 blockade in urothelial cancer. The method was immunoSEQ multiplex PCR; TCRdb's version includes in-frame clones alone and lacks a portion of them. This sample has tens of thousands of clones, with about 85% found just once. Time point described: pretreatment peripheral blood. The specimen was PBMCs, collected around atezolizumab (anti-PD-L1) treatment. These receptors originate from a man aged 55-75 years with urothelial cancer.

The V and J genes are TRBV6-6 and TRBJ1-1; D gene unclear. Trimming cost V 5 bases and J 0 bases, with 7 bases left between them. Germline CDR1 and CDR2: MNHNY and SVGAGI (reference sequence). The CDR3 spans 13 residues. Written as DNA, the CDR3 is TGTGCCAGCAGTCACAATATGAACACTGAAGCTTTCTTT. Its translation: CASSHNMNTEAFF.

The CDR3 loop is CASTSTGYEKLFF. The CDR3 DNA reads as TGTGCCAGCACTTCTACAGGGTATGAAAAACTGTTTTTT. This chain connects TRBV7-9 to TRBJ1-4; possibly TRBD1 for D (6 bases). This CDR3 is 13 amino acids long. V gave up 7 bases and J gave up 6 bases, with 12 bases separating them. Looked up from germline, CDR1 is SEHNR and CDR2 is FQNEAQ (reference sequence).

This chain links TRBV9 with TRBJ2-7, with D unresolved. This CDR3 comprises 13 residues. Germline V gene lookup returns CDR1 SGDLS and CDR2 YYNGEE. V was clipped by 0 bases and J by 0 bases, with 4 bases between them. DNA for the CDR3: TGTGCCAGCAGCGTAGATCTCTCCTACGAGCAGTACTTC. This translates into CASSVDLSYEQYF.

This clone has only one observation. This chain uses TRBV19 with TRBJ1-2; D unclear. The V end was cut by 8 bases, the J end by 3 bases, with 13 bases between. Germline CDR1 and CDR2: LNHDA and SQIVND (reference sequence). This CDR3 comprises 13 residues. The CDR3 DNA follows: TGTGCCAGTCACCTAGTAGGTGACTATGGCTACACCTTC. Protein sequence: CASHLVGDYGYTF.

The V gene is TRBV7-3, the J gene TRBJ2-1; D may be TRBD2 (7 bases). The CDR3 has 14 residues. The germline V and J ends were trimmed by 0 bases and 9 bases, with 12 bases remaining between them. CDR1 and CDR2 (germline): SGHTA, FQGTGA. The DNA of the CDR3 is TGTGCCAGCAGCTTAACGGGGGGGCGGGGTGAGCAGTTCTTC. Its protein is CASSLTGGRGEQFF.

The chain carries TRBV30 and TRBJ2-7; D is unclear. The germline CDR1 and CDR2 sequences are GTSNPN and SVGIG (reference sequence). This CDR3 is 14 amino acids long. Trimming removed 2 bases at V and 0 bases at J, with 11 bases between. CDR3 region: CAWSTAMDSYEQYF. The CDR3 DNA reads TGTGCCTGGAGTACAGCAATGGACTCCTACGAGCAGTACTTC. Together with reference TRBV30 and TRBJ2-7, the CDR3 gives the full variable domain: SQTIHQWPATLVQPVGSPLSLECTVEGTSNPNLYWYRQAAGRGLQLLFYSVGIGQISSEVPQNLSASRPQDRQFILSSKKLLLSDSGFYLCAWSTAMDSYEQYFGPGTRLTVT.

This clone was observed a handful of times. The J gene is TRBJ1-3, the V gene TRBV9; 8 bases map to TRBD1. The V and J ends lost 4 bases and 0 bases, in that order; junction bases with no gene match: 6. CDR1 SGDLS and CDR2 YYNGEE come from the germline V gene. This CDR3 comprises 16 residues. This CDR3 reads CASSLLDRGSGNTIYF. CDR3 nucleotides: TGTGCCAGCAGCCTTCTCGACAGGGGCTCTGGAAACACCATATATTTT.

Relative to its sample, this clone is medium-sized. The chain's CDR3 is CASSPTQPLDTGELFF. As DNA, the CDR3 is TGTGCCAGCTCACCAACACAGCCCCTGGACACCGGGGAGCTGTTTTTT. This chain connects TRBV18 to TRBJ2-2; D is unclear. V gave up 2 bases and J gave up 3 bases, with 13 bases separating them. Germline CDR1 reads KGHSH; CDR2 reads LQKENI. This CDR3 comprises 16 residues.

The CDR3 reads CASWGQDYEQYF. CDR3 coding DNA: TGTGCCAGCTGGGGACAGGACTACGAGCAGTACTTC. The chain recombines TRBV18 with TRBJ2-7; TRBD1 matches 8 bases. Germline lookup yields CDR1 KGHSH and CDR2 LQKENI. Germline trimming cut 7 bases from V and 3 bases from J; bases unmatched to any gene: 2. CDR3 length: 12 residues.

Only one count was recorded for this clone. The chain uses TRBV2 and TRBJ1-4; D is perhaps TRBD1 (5 bases). V dropped 5 bases and J dropped 8 bases, with 12 bases sitting between them. Germline-derived CDR1 and CDR2 are SNHLY and FYNNEI. This CDR3 is 13 amino acids long. The CDR3 bases are TGTGCCAGCAGTCCCAGGAGGGACGAAAAACTGTTTTTT. Residues: CASSPRRDEKLFF.

The genes are TRBV6-1 and TRBJ2-1, with 7 bases lining up with TRBD1. Germline V gene data show CDR1 as MNHNS and CDR2 as SASEGT. The CDR3 spans 12 residues. V was clipped by 5 bases and J by 15 bases; unmatched bases: 10. The CDR3 DNA reads TGTGCCAGCAGTTTTTCGACAGGGATAACGTTCTTC. Protein product: CASSFSTGITFF.

This clone was picked up a small number of times. The chain has TRBV30 and TRBJ1-2; D remains ambiguous. The V and J ends lost 8 bases and 6 bases respectively, with 16 bases between them. The CDR3 is made up of 12 amino acids. The germline V gene has CDR1 GTSNPN and CDR2 SVGIG (reference sequence). In DNA form, the CDR3 reads TGTGCCCACCACGGGATTTCTGATGGCTACACCTTC. Protein product: CAHHGISDGYTF.

V is TRBV12-5 and J is TRBJ2-3; the D is unclear. The CDR3 extends over 13 amino acids. Trimming shortened V by 1 base and J by 2 bases, and 4 bases separated the two germline ends. Germline V gene lookup returns CDR1 LGHNT and CDR2 FRNRAP. CDR3 region: CASGLGNTDTQYF. The CDR3 coding sequence is TGTGCTAGTGGTTTGGGTAACACAGATACGCAGTATTTT.

The J gene is TRBJ1-1, the V gene TRBV28; 9 nucleotides align to TRBD1. Germline V lookup: CDR1 MDHEN, CDR2 SYDVKM. This CDR3 contains 15 residues. V shed 3 bases, J shed 1 base, and the junction held 3 bases outside the gene matches. CDR3 nucleotide sequence: TGTGCCAGCAGTTTTTTGGGACAGGGGAACACTGAAGCTTTCTTT. Protein: CASSFLGQGNTEAFF.

The chain uses TRBV11-3 and TRBJ2-7, with 8 nucleotides matching TRBD1. Germline values: CDR1 SGHNT, CDR2 YENEEA. Losses at the gene ends were 1 base for V and 2 bases for J; bases not matched to a gene: 4. The CDR3 is made up of 15 amino acids. CDR3 coding DNA: TGTGCCAGCAGCTTAGGGACAGGGAGACCCTACGAGCAGTACTTC. Translating gives CASSLGTGRPYEQYF.

The rearrangement links TRBV4-3 to TRBJ2-4; 9 bases match TRBD1. CDR1 LGHNA and CDR2 YSLEER come from the germline V gene. V was pared by 4 bases and J by 2 bases, with 9 bases of the junction left unmatched. CDR3 length equals 17 residues. CDR3 DNA: TGCGCCAGCAGCCGGAACTTACAGGGGGCGTCCAAAAACATTCAGTACTTC. The encoded protein is CASSRNLQGASKNIQYF.

The chain links TRBV9 to TRBJ2-3; TRBD2 matches at 11 bases. The trim removed 6 bases at V and 1 base at J, leaving 7 bases unmatched. The CDR3 spans 16 residues. The germline V gene has CDR1 SGDLS and CDR2 YYNGEE. The CDR3 DNA sequence: TGTGCCAGCACGGTCTCACTAGCGGGGGGCACAGATACGCAGTATTTT. Protein: CASTVSLAGGTDTQYF.

This clone was seen once. The rearrangement uses TRBV5-1 and TRBJ2-3; D possibly corresponds to TRBD2 (7 bases). Trimming stripped 7 bases from V and 5 bases from J, with 20 bases between. The CDR3 is 15 amino acids. Germline CDR1 is SGHRS and CDR2 is YFSETQ. The CDR3 nucleotides read TGCGCCAGCGTAATCGGGGGGCCCATCAGAGATACGCAGTATTTT. It encodes CASVIGGPIRDTQYF.